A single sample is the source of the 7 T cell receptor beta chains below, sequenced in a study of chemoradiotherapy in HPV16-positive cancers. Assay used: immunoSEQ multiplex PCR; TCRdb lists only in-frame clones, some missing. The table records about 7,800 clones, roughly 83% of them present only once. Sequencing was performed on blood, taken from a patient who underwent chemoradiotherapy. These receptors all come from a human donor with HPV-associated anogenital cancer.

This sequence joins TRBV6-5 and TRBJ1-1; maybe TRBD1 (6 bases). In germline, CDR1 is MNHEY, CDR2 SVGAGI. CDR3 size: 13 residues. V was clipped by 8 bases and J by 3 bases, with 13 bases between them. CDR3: CASLGGAYTEAFF. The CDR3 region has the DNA TGTGCCAGCCTAGGGGGGGCATACACTGAAGCTTTCTTT.

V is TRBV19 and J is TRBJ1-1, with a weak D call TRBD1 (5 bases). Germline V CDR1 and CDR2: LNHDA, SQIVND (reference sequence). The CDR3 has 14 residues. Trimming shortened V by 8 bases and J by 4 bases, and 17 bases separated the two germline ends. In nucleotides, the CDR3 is TGTGCCAGTGTTTTGGGGCCCTGGGTCACTGAAGCTTTCTTT. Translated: CASVLGPWVTEAFF.

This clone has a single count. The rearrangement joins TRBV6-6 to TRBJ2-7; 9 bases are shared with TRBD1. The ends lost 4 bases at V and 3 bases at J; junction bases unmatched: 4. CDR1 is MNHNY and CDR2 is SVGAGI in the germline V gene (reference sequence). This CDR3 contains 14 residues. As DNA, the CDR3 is TGTGCCAGCAGTTCTCCGGGACAGGGCTACGAGCAGTACTTC. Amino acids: CASSSPGQGYEQYF.

The CDR3, as DNA: TGTGCCAGCTCACCTAATCGGGACGCCACTGAAGCTTTCTTT. Its protein product is CASSPNRDATEAFF. The chain is built from TRBV18 and TRBJ1-1; D may be TRBD1 (5 bases). The V gene's germline CDR1 is KGHSH and CDR2 LQKENI. Trimming pared 3 bases from V and 4 bases from J, leaving 12 bases between. The CDR3 is made up of 14 amino acids.

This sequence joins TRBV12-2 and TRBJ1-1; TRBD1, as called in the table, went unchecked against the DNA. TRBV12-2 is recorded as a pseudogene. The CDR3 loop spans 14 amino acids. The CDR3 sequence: CASRLGTGNTEAFF. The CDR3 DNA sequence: TGTGCAAGTCGCTTAGGAACAGGGAACACTGAAGCTTTCTTT.

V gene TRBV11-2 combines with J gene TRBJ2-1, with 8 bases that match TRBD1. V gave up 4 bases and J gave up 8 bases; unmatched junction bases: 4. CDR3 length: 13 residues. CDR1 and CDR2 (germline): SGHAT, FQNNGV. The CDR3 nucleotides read TGTGCCAGCAGCTCGGACAGGGCAGATGAGCAGTTCTTC. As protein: CASSSDRADEQFF.

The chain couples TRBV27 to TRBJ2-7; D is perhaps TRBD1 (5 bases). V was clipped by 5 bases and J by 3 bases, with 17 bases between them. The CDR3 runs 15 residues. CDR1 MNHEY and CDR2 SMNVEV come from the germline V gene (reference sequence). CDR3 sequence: CASSRPRAGNYEQYF. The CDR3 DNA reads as TGTGCCAGCAGTCGACCCCGGGCAGGGAACTACGAGCAGTACTTC.